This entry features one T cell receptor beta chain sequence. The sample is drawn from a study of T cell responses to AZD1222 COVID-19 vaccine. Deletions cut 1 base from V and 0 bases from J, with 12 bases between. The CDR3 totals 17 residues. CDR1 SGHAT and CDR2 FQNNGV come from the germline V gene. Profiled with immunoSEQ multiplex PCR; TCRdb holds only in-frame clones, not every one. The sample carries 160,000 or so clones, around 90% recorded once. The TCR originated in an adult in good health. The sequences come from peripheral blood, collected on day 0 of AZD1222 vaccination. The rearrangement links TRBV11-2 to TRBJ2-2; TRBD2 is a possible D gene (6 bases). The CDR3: CASSLVGGRTNTGELFF. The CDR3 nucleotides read TGTGCCAGCAGCTTAGTAGGAGGGAGGACGAACACCGGGGAGCTGTTTTTT.